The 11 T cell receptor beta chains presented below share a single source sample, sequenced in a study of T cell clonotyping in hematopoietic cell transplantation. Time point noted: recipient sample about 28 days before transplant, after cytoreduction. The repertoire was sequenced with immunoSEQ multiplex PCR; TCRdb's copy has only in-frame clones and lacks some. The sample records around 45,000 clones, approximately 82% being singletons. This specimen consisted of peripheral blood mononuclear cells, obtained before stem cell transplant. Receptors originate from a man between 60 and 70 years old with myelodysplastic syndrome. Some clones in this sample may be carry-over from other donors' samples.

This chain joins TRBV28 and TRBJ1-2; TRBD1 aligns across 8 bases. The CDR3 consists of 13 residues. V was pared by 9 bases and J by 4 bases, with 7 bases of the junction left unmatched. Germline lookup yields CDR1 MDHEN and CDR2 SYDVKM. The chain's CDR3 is CASAAQGVYGYTF. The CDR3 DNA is TGTGCCAGTGCTGCACAGGGGGTCTATGGCTACACCTTC.

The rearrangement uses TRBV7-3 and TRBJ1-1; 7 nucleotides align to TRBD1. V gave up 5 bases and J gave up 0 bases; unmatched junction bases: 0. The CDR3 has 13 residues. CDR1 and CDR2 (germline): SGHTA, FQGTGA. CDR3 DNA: TGTGCCAGCAGCCAGGGGGTGAACACTGAAGCTTTCTTT. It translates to CASSQGVNTEAFF.

This CDR3 reads CAISESSQGVVDEQYF. CDR3 nucleotides: TGTGCCATCAGTGAGTCGTCTCAGGGGGTAGTCGACGAGCAGTACTTC. This sequence joins TRBV10-3 and TRBJ2-7; 7 bases are a match to TRBD1. The V segment lost 0 bases and the J segment 5 bases; nucleotides outside the gene matches: 10. Germline lookup yields CDR1 ENHRY and CDR2 SYGVKD. This CDR3 is 16 amino acids long.

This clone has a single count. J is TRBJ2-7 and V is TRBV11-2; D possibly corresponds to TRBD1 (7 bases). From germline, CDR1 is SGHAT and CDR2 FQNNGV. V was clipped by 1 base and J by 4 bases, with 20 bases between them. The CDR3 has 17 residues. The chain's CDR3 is CASSLAEGAESFYEQYF. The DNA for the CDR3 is TGTGCCAGCAGCTTAGCGGAGGGGGCAGAGTCCTTTTACGAGCAGTACTTC. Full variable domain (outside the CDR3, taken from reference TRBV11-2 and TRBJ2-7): EAGVAQSPRYKIIEKRQSVAFWCNPISGHATLYWYQQILGQGPKLLIQFQNNGVVDDSQLPKDRFSAERLKGVDSTLKIQPAKLEDSAVYLCASSLAEGAESFYEQYFGPGTRLTVT.

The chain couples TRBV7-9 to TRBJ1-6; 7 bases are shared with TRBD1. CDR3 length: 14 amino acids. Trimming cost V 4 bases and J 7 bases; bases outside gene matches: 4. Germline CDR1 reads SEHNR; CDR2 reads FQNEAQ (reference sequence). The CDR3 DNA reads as TGTGCCAGCAGCTCCCGGGACAGAAATTCACCCCTCCACTTT. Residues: CASSSRDRNSPLHF.

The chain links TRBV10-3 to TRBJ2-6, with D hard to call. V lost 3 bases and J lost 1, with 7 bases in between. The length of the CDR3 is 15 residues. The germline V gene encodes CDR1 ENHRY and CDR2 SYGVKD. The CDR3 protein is CAISDLWSGANVLTF. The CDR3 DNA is TGTGCCATCAGTGATCTCTGGTCTGGGGCCAACGTCCTGACTTTC.

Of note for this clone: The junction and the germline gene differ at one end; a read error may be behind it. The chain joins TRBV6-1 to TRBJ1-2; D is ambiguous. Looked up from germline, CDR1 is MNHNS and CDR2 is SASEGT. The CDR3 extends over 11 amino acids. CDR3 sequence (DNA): TGTGCCAGCAGCGAAGGATATGGCTACACCTTC. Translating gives CASSEGYGYTF.

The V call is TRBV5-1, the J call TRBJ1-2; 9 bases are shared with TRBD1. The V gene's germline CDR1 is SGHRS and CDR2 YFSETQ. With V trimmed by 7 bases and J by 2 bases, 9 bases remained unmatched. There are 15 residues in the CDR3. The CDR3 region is CASGAGGTGNYGYTF. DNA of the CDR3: TGCGCCAGCGGGGCAGGGGGGACAGGGAACTATGGCTACACCTTC.

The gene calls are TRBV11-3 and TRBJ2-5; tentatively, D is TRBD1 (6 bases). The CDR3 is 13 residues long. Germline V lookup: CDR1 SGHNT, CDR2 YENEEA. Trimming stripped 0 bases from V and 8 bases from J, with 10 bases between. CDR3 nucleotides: TGTGCCAGCAGCTTAGAAGGGGGAAGAACCCAGTACTTC. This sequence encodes CASSLEGGRTQYF.

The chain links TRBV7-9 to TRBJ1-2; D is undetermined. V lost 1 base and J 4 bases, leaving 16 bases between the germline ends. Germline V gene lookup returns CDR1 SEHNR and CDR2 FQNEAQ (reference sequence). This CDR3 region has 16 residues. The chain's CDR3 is CASSLGEIGRFYGYTF. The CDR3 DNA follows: TGTGCCAGCAGCTTAGGGGAGATAGGCCGTTTCTATGGCTACACCTTC.

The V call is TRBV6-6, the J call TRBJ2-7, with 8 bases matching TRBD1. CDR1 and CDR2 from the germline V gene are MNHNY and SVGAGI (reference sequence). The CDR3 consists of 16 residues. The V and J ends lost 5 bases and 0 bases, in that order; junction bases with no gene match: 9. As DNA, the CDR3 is TGTGCCAGCAGTCCCCGTACGCAGGGGGCCTCCTACGAGCAGTACTTC. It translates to CASSPRTQGASYEQYF.